These 20 T cell receptor beta chains share one sample of origin, sequenced in a study of T-cell memory formation after mild COVID-19 (dated by TCRdb to 2020 to 2022). Library preparation employed 5' RACE. Sequencing was performed on an Illumina NovaSeq 6000. The public reads were reanalyzed by TCRdb: fastp trimming at Q25, MiXCR alignment, in-frame beta chains only. Records with the same CDR3 protein are collapsed into one entry carrying the most frequent genes and DNA. This sample holds about 400,000 distinct CDR3 sequences; 23% were observed only once. Around 14% of the sample belongs to the ten largest clones. Sequencing was performed on PBMCs or a T cell subset sorted from them (not recorded which). These TCRs come from an adult woman who had mild COVID-19 (a few samples of this study predate the infection). The sample titles of this study are shuffled in the database, so cell type and time point are left out; the donor was told from shared clones.

This clonotype was seen more than once but under ten times. The V call is TRBV6-5, the J call TRBJ2-7; 7 bases fit TRBD1. Trimming took 6 bases from V and 0 from J; bases not matched to a gene: 8. The germline CDR1 and CDR2 sequences are MNHEY and SVGAGI. The CDR3 is 15 amino acids. The CDR3, as DNA: TGTGCCAGCAGGCCAGACAGGGCCCTCTCCTACGAGCAGTACTTC. This codes for CASRPDRALSYEQYF.

The gene calls are TRBV12-3 or TRBV12-4 and TRBJ2-5, with D possibly TRBD1 on 5 matching bases. This CDR3 region has 15 residues. Between the trimmed V and J ends, which lost 6 bases and 5 bases, there was a span of 19 bases. The CDR3 DNA follows: TGTGCCAGCAGCCGGACCCAGGGTTTTGGCGAGACCCAGTACTTC. Translated, it gives CASSRTQGFGETQYF.

The chain recombines TRBV20-1 with TRBJ2-7; D remains ambiguous. V was cut by 0 bases and J by 2 bases, with 11 bases left in between. This CDR3 is 14 amino acids long. The germline CDR1 and CDR2 sequences are DFQATT and SNEGSKA (reference sequence). The CDR3 sequence is CSARETPRPYEQYF. CDR3 nucleotide sequence: TGCAGTGCTAGAGAGACCCCCCGCCCCTACGAGCAGTACTTC.

This chain joins TRBV30 and TRBJ2-7, with a weak D call TRBD1 (5 bases). Looked up from germline, CDR1 is GTSNPN and CDR2 is SVGIG (reference sequence). The CDR3 runs 14 residues. V was clipped by 2 bases and J by 2 bases, with 13 bases between them. The CDR3 region has the DNA TGTGCCTGGAGTCCCGACAGTCTCACCTACGAGCAGTACTTC. This gives the protein CAWSPDSLTYEQYF.

This rearrangement joins TRBV14 to TRBJ2-1; D not resolved. Germline V gene data show CDR1 as SGHDN and CDR2 as FVKESK. The CDR3 totals 15 residues. V was shortened by 1 base and J by 0 bases, with 7 bases between the two germline ends. The CDR3 here is CASSQGVSSYNEQFF. In nucleotides, the CDR3 is TGTGCCAGCAGCCAAGGTGTGAGCTCCTACAATGAGCAGTTCTTC.

The sample holds a few counts of this clonotype. The gene calls are TRBV27 and TRBJ2-7; TRBD2 might be the D (7 bases). With 4 bases removed from V and 2 bases from J, the gap between germline ends came to 12 bases. CDR3 length: 14 residues. CDR1 is MNHEY and CDR2 is SMNVEV in the germline V gene (reference sequence). The CDR3 DNA reads TGTGCCAGCAGTTATACAGGGACTACCTACGAGCAGTACTTC. It encodes CASSYTGTTYEQYF.

This clonotype was counted a few times. Germline and junction disagree at one end, which may indicate a read error. The chain carries TRBV10-3 and TRBJ2-1; 7 bases line up with TRBD2. The CDR3 has 12 amino acids. The germline gives CDR1 ENHRY, CDR2 SYGVKD. The CDR3 here is CAISESWTSGVF. The CDR3 DNA reads as TGTGCCATCAGTGAGTCGTGGACTAGTGGGGTCTTC.

This clonotype was detected a few times. V is TRBV10-3 and J is TRBJ2-7, with D tentatively TRBD2 (6 bases). Germline CDR1 ENHRY, CDR2 SYGVKD. V lost 6 bases, J lost 7 bases, and 37 bases lay in between. The CDR3 consists of 20 residues. CDR3 sequence reads: CAIRERRSLGGEHSVHEQYF. CDR3 in DNA: TGTGCCATCAGGGAGCGGAGGTCTTTAGGAGGGGAACACTCAGTTCATGAGCAGTACTTC.

This clonotype was observed a few times. The chain combines TRBV2 with TRBJ2-3, with 12 nucleotides matching TRBD2. V was clipped by 3 bases and J by 1 base; unmatched bases: 11. Germline V lookup: CDR1 SNHLY, CDR2 FYNNEI. The CDR3 extends over 19 amino acids. For the CDR3, the DNA is TGTGCCAGCAGTGAGGAGAGCCGGACTAGCGGGGTCCGCACAGATACGCAGTATTTT. Translated, it gives CASSEESRTSGVRTDTQYF. Combining the CDR3 with reference TRBV2 and TRBJ2-3 gives the whole variable domain EPEVTQTPSHQVTQMGQEVILRCVPISNHLYFYWYRQILGQKVEFLVSFYNNEISEKSEIFDDQFSVERPDGSNFTLKIRSTKLEDSAMYFCASSEESRTSGVRTDTQYFGPGTRLTVL.

This sequence joins TRBV6-4 and TRBJ2-2; D is ambiguous. The CDR3 has 14 residues. Germline assignment: CDR1 MRHNA and CDR2 SNTAGT. The V gene lost 8 bases and the J gene lost 2 bases, with 12 bases spanning the gap. The CDR3 DNA reads TGTGCCAGCTCCAGAGTAGCAAACACCGGGGAGCTGTTTTTT. This gives the protein CASSRVANTGELFF.

This chain uses TRBV20-1 with TRBJ1-2, with 8 bases matching TRBD1. CDR3 length: 14 amino acids. Germline trimming cut 3 bases from V and 5 bases from J; bases unmatched to any gene: 8. CDR1 DFQATT and CDR2 SNEGSKA come from the germline V gene (reference sequence). The CDR3 reads CSARRTGQSYGYTF. The DNA of the CDR3 is TGCAGTGCTAGGAGGACAGGGCAAAGTTATGGCTACACCTTC.

This chain links TRBV12-3 or TRBV12-4 with TRBJ2-7, with a weak D call TRBD1 (5 bases). V lost 3 bases and J 5 bases, leaving 11 bases between the germline ends. The CDR3 has 13 amino acids. Here the CDR3 DNA reads TGTGCCAGCAGTTTTTGGGTAGGGGACGAGCAGTACTTC. Its translation is CASSFWVGDEQYF.

A few counts support this clonotype. This chain joins TRBV7-3 and TRBJ2-3; no definite D call. V was cut by 5 bases and J by 0 bases, with 18 bases left in between. Germline values: CDR1 SGHTA, CDR2 FQGTGA. CDR3 size: 17 residues. CDR3 DNA: TGTGCCAGCAGCCTCACAAGGGTACGAGCTAGCACAGATACGCAGTATTTT. Translated, it gives CASSLTRVRASTDTQYF.

This clonotype was seen many times. The CDR3 nucleotides are TGTGCCAGCAGTTCGCGTGGACAGGAGACTAACTATGGCTACACCTTC. Protein: CASSSRGQETNYGYTF. The genes are TRBV6-5 and TRBJ1-2; 7 bases agree with TRBD1. V lost 4 bases to trimming and J lost 0 bases; unmatched junction nucleotides: 8. The germline gives CDR1 MNHEY, CDR2 SVGAGI. This CDR3 is 16 amino acids long.

The V call is TRBV4-1, the J call TRBJ1-2; TRBD1 is a possible D gene (6 bases). Trimming removed 0 bases at V and 8 bases at J, with 16 bases between. Looked up from germline, CDR1 is MGHRA and CDR2 is YSYEKL. The CDR3 length is 15 residues. In nucleotides, the CDR3 is TGCGCCAGCAGCCAAGAAGTGGACGGGACACGAGGCTACACCTTC. It translates to CASSQEVDGTRGYTF.

This clonotype was observed a handful of times. The V gene is TRBV4-3, the J gene TRBJ2-3; 7 bases fit TRBD1. V was pared by 0 bases and J by 1 base, with 7 bases of the junction left unmatched. Germline CDR1 is LGHNA and CDR2 is YSLEER. This CDR3 is 17 amino acids long. CDR3: CASSQDWSGTGTDTQYF. DNA of the CDR3: TGCGCCAGCAGCCAAGATTGGTCAGGGACAGGCACAGATACGCAGTATTTT.

A remark on this clonotype: Without the conserved terminal phenylalanine or tryptophan, this CDR3 likely stems from a read error. The rearrangement joins TRBV11-2 to TRBJ2-1, with TRBD2 as a possible D gene (6 bases). CDR3 length: 14 amino acids. The V end lost 5 bases, the J end lost 6 bases, and 14 bases lay between the germline ends. Per germline, CDR1 SGHAT and CDR2 FQNNGV. The CDR3, as DNA: TGTGCCAGCAGCACGGGGGATCCGGTCAATGAGCAGTTCTTA. This gives the protein CASSTGDPVNEQFL.

The gene calls are TRBV12-3 or TRBV12-4 and TRBJ2-7, with 7 bases aligning to TRBD1. Trimming removed 6 bases from V and 1 base from J; junction bases left unmatched: 9. CDR3 length: 15 residues. The CDR3 DNA sequence: TGTGCCAGCAGAGGGGGACAGCATCAATCCTACGAGCAGTACTTC. Translation gives CASRGGQHQSYEQYF.

This rearrangement joins TRBV6-6 to TRBJ2-5; 7 nucleotides line up with TRBD1. There are 15 residues in the CDR3. CDR1 and CDR2 (germline): MNHNY, SVGAGI (reference sequence). The V gene end was trimmed by 1 base and the J gene end by 5 bases; junction bases not matched to a gene: 7. The CDR3 DNA reads as TGTGCCAGCAGTTACTTAACAGGGGATCACGAGACCCAGTACTTC. It yields the protein CASSYLTGDHETQYF.

This clonotype appeared a few times. The chain joins TRBV2 to TRBJ1-2, with D hard to call. V lost 4 bases and J lost 8, with 8 bases in between. The CDR3 consists of 11 residues. Germline assignment: CDR1 SNHLY and CDR2 FYNNEI. The CDR3 reads CASSAPGGYTF. CDR3 sequence (DNA): TGTGCCAGCAGTGCGCCGGGGGGCTACACCTTC.